This TCR beta chain comes out of a study of blood T cells in healthy people across ages. Findings and limits, study-wide: There was no known CMV status for donors, so expanded clonotype changes were possibly confounded. Strong correlation was found linking TCR beta diversity to naive T cell percentage.

V shed 4 bases and J shed 6 bases, with 11 bases lying between them. Germline values: CDR1 MGHRA, CDR2 YSYEKL. This CDR3 region has 13 residues. A second PCR of 7 to 11 cycles used a sample-barcoded 5' primer and a J-beta primer mix. TCRdb passed the 5' RACE reads through MiXCR, listing each CDR3 protein once. This table holds roughly 2 million distinct CDR3 sequences, 49% found once. As regards this clonotype: Its target is unknown.

Donation came from healthy Caucasian individuals in Russia who were aged roughly 6 to 95. Per sample, extraction of total RNA gave at least 5.5 micrograms in every case. The receptor's source is a middle-aged woman in good health. This chain joins TRBV4-1 and TRBJ2-3, with D unresolved. Sequenced material: blood. The CDR3 spells CASSPVKPDTQYF. In nucleotides, the CDR3 is TGCGCCAGCAGCCCCGTGAAGCCTGATACGCAGTATTTT.